The 15 T cell receptor beta chains below were found in one sample sequenced in a study of shared clonotypes between healthy human individuals. The repertoire was sequenced with immunoSEQ multiplex PCR; TCRdb's copy has only in-frame clones and lacks some. The sample records approximately 530,000 clones, approximately 95% being singletons. Sequencing was carried out using naive CD4+ T cells sorted from blood. As to subset: CD45RA+ positively selected. The receptors shown here come from a woman in her 30s in good health.

This clone was picked up one time. This chain uses TRBV27 with TRBJ2-7, with 13 bases fitting TRBD2. The germline CDR1 and CDR2 sequences are MNHEY and SMNVEV (reference sequence). This CDR3 spans 18 amino acids. V lost 8 bases to trimming and J lost 5 bases; unmatched junction nucleotides: 18. Written as DNA, the CDR3 is TGTGCCAGCGGTTATAGCGGACTAGCGGGAGAAGCCCCCCACGAGCAGTACTTC. It translates to CASGYSGLAGEAPHEQYF.

The V gene is TRBV25-1, the J gene TRBJ2-5; 7 nucleotides align to TRBD1. The J segment lost 6 bases and the V segment lost 4 bases, leaving 5 bases of the junction unmatched. The CDR3 is 13 residues long. The germline V gene has CDR1 MGHDK and CDR2 SYGVNS. The CDR3 here is CASSVTGSKTQYF. The CDR3 nucleotides are TGTGCCAGCAGTGTGACAGGGTCGAAGACCCAGTACTTC.

The chain recombines TRBV5-4 with TRBJ2-4; TRBD1 aligns across 8 bases. V trimming: 2 bases; J trimming: 0 bases; junction bases outside the gene matches: 4. The CDR3 contains 16 residues. Germline values: CDR1 SGHNT, CDR2 YYREEE (reference sequence). The CDR3 nucleotides are TGTGCCAGCAGCTTAGTTGGACAGGGAGCCAAAAACATTCAGTACTTC. It yields the protein CASSLVGQGAKNIQYF.

The chain employs TRBV28 and TRBJ1-2, with D unresolved. CDR1 is MDHEN and CDR2 is SYDVKM in the germline V gene. The CDR3 has 14 amino acids. V gave up 8 bases and J gave up 6 bases, with 19 bases separating them. This chain's CDR3 is CASYIGPRSNGYTF. The CDR3 nucleotides read TGTGCCAGCTATATCGGGCCCCGCTCAAATGGCTACACCTTC.

This chain connects TRBV7-9 to TRBJ2-5; TRBD1 agrees at 7 bases. The ends lost 3 bases at V and 5 bases at J; junction bases unmatched: 6. CDR1 and CDR2 from the germline V gene are SEHNR and FQNEAQ (reference sequence). The CDR3 loop spans 14 amino acids. CDR3 sequence reads: CASSFAGGVETQYF. The CDR3 region has the DNA TGTGCCAGCAGCTTCGCAGGGGGTGTGGAGACCCAGTACTTC.

The chain couples TRBV6-1 to TRBJ2-7, with a possible D match to TRBD2 (5 bases). This CDR3 comprises 15 residues. Between the trimmed V and J ends, which lost 4 bases and 4 bases, there was a span of 17 bases. Germline V gene sequence: CDR1 MNHNS, CDR2 SASEGT. The CDR3 region is CASSVQGRGGYEQYF. DNA for the CDR3: TGTGCCAGCAGTGTTCAAGGACGTGGCGGGTACGAGCAGTACTTC.

J is TRBJ2-2 and V is TRBV5-1; 14 nucleotides match TRBD2. Germline CDR1 and CDR2: SGHRS and YFSETQ. This CDR3 comprises 17 residues. The V gene end was trimmed by 3 bases and the J gene end by 7 bases; junction bases not matched to a gene: 8. CDR3 residues: CASSSGTSGRRVGELFF. The CDR3 DNA follows: TGCGCCAGCAGCTCCGGGACTAGCGGGAGAAGGGTCGGGGAGCTGTTTTTT.

CDR3: CASNRPGQGANEQYF. Written as DNA, the CDR3 is TGTGCCAGCAACCGACCGGGACAGGGGGCTAACGAGCAGTACTTC. This chain uses TRBV28 with TRBJ2-5, with 12 bases that match TRBD1. The tail of the sequence fits TRBJ2-7 better, so the J call may be wrong. The CDR3 runs 15 residues. CDR1 and CDR2 from the germline V gene are MDHEN and SYDVKM.

This chain joins TRBV28 and TRBJ2-4, with D possibly being TRBD2 (6 bases). The V gene's germline CDR1 is MDHEN and CDR2 SYDVKM. The CDR3 is 13 amino acids. Trimming removed 1 base from V and 8 bases from J, with 9 bases in between. The CDR3 region is CASSLSGVYIQYF. Written as DNA, the CDR3 is TGTGCCAGCAGTTTATCGGGAGTTTACATTCAGTACTTC.

The chain links TRBV27 to TRBJ1-5, with 7 bases fitting TRBD1. Per the germline V gene, CDR1 is MNHEY and CDR2 is SMNVEV (reference sequence). CDR3 length equals 13 residues. The V segment lost 3 bases and the J segment 5 bases; nucleotides outside the gene matches: 1. The CDR3 nucleotides are TGTGCCAGCAGTTTCGACAGGGATCAGCCCCAGCATTTT. Its translation is CASSFDRDQPQHF.

This chain uses TRBV6-1 with TRBJ2-1; 9 bases are a match to TRBD2. This CDR3 comprises 15 residues. V gave up 8 bases and J gave up 8 bases; unmatched junction bases: 13. In germline, CDR1 is MNHNS, CDR2 SASEGT. CDR3 in DNA: TGTGCCAGCGAAGTGATCGGACTAGCGTTCCATGAGCAGTTCTTC. This translates into CASEVIGLAFHEQFF.

The V gene is TRBV5-4, the J gene TRBJ2-1; 9 bases fit TRBD2. This CDR3 comprises 14 residues. Germline CDR1 and CDR2: SGHNT and YYREEE (reference sequence). V trimming: 0 bases; J trimming: 5 bases; junction bases outside the gene matches: 0. CDR3 nucleotide sequence: TGTGCCAGCAGCTTGGGACTAGCGGACAATGAGCAGTTCTTC. Translated, it gives CASSLGLADNEQFF.

V and J are TRBV28 and TRBJ2-5; D remains unclear. The germline V gene has CDR1 MDHEN and CDR2 SYDVKM. V was cut by 1 base and J by 5 bases, with 17 bases left in between. The length of the CDR3 is 16 residues. This chain's CDR3 is CASSLLAWGPGETQYF. Written as DNA, the CDR3 is TGTGCCAGCAGTTTATTGGCTTGGGGTCCCGGGGAGACCCAGTACTTC.

The J gene is TRBJ2-7, the V gene TRBV28; 7 bases match TRBD1. The germline gives CDR1 MDHEN, CDR2 SYDVKM. This CDR3 comprises 14 residues. The junction had 2 bases not matched to a gene; V was cut back by 3 bases and J by 0 bases. CDR3 DNA: TGTGCCAGCAGTTTCGGGGACAGCTCCTACGAGCAGTACTTC. The encoded protein is CASSFGDSSYEQYF. Drawing the rest from reference TRBV28 and TRBJ2-7, the complete variable domain is DVKVTQSSRYLVKRTGEKVFLECVQDMDHENMFWYRQDPGLGLRLIYFSYDVKMKEKGDIPEGYSVSREKKERFSLILESASTNQTSMYLCASSFGDSSYEQYFGPGTRLTVT.

This chain connects TRBV5-1 to TRBJ1-1; D ambiguous. Trimming removed 5 bases at V and 0 bases at J, with 14 bases between. Germline V gives CDR1 SGHRS, CDR2 YFSETQ. CDR3 length: 15 residues. CDR3 in amino acids: CASSHPERVNTEAFF. The CDR3 region has the DNA TGCGCCAGCAGTCATCCCGAGAGGGTGAACACTGAAGCTTTCTTT.